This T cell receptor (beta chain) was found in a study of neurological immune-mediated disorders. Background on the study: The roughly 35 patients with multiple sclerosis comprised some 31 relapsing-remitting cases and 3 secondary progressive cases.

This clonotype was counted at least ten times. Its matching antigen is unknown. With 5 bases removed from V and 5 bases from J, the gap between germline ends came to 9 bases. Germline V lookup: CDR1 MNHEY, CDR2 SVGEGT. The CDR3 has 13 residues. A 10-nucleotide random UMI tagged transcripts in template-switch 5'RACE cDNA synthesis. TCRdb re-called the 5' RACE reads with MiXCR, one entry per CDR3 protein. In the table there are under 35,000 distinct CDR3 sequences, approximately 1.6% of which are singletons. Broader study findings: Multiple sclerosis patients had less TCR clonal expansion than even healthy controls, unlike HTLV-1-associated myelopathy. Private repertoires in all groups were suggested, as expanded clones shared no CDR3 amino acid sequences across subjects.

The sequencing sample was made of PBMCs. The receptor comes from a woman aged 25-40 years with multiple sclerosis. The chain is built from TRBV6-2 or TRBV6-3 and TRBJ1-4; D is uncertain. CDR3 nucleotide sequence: TGTGCCAGCAGTGATACAGCGAATGAAAAACTGTTTTTT. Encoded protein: CASSDTANEKLFF.